The 22 T cell receptor beta chains given below trace back to one sample, sequenced in a study of T cells in Graves' hyperthyroidism and ophthalmopathy. Template material for amplifying TCR beta CDR3 regions consisted of RNA transcripts. In the first-round RT-PCR of the TCR CDR3, the HTBI primer set was used. TCRdb re-analysed the multiplex PCR reads in MiXCR, keeping a single row per CDR3 protein. This table has some 300,000 distinct CDR3 sequences, 10% to 15% appearing once. The source material was blood. Receptor source: a woman in her 30s with Graves' hyperthyroidism that later progressed to Graves' ophthalmopathy.

In this sample, this clonotype turned up a few times. The chain joins TRBV29-1 to TRBJ2-7; tentatively, D is TRBD2 (5 bases). V was clipped by 6 bases and J by 9 bases, with 18 bases between them. The V gene's germline CDR1 is SQVTM and CDR2 ANQGSEA. The CDR3 sequence is 12 residues long. The CDR3 coding sequence is TGCAGCGTGGAGATGGACTGGCCTGGGCAGTACTTC. Translation: CSVEMDWPGQYF.

The J gene is TRBJ2-1, the V gene TRBV7-2; a weak D match, TRBD1 (6 bases). The CDR3 contains 15 residues. Germline V gene data show CDR1 as SGHTA and CDR2 as FQGNSA. The V gene lost 8 bases and the J gene lost 0 bases, with 14 bases spanning the gap. CDR3 nucleotide sequence: TGTGCCAGCGGGGACACCACCAGCTCCTACAATGAGCAGTTCTTC. This translates into CASGDTTSSYNEQFF. Supplemented by reference TRBV7-2 and TRBJ2-1, the full variable domain reads GAGVSQSPSNKVTEKGKDVELRCDPISGHTALYWYRQSLGQGLEFLIYFQGNSAPDKSGLPSDRFSAERTGGSVSTLTIQRTQQEDSAVYLCASGDTTSSYNEQFFGPGTRLTVL.

The sample holds many counts of this clonotype. This chain joins TRBV3-1 and TRBJ1-2, with D tentatively TRBD1 (5 bases). The CDR3 sequence is 13 residues long. V lost 0 bases and J lost 4, with 6 bases in between. The germline V gene has CDR1 LGHDT and CDR2 YNNKEL (reference sequence). In DNA, the CDR3 is TGTGCCAGCAGCCAAGATCAGGGCTATGGCTACACCTTC. This gives the protein CASSQDQGYGYTF. Variable domain in full (rest from reference TRBV3-1 and TRBJ1-2): DTAVSQTPKYLVTQMGNDKSIKCEQNLGHDTMYWYKQDSKKFLKIMFSYNNKELIINETVPNRFSPKSPDKAHLNLHINSLELGDSAVYFCASSQDQGYGYTFGSGTRLTVV.

The sample holds many counts of this clonotype. The CDR3 DNA reads TGCAGTGCCCATGGACTAGCTGGCCCAGATACGCAGTATTTT. Protein product: CSAHGLAGPDTQYF. The chain uses TRBV20-1 and TRBJ2-3; the match to TRBD2 covers 8 bases. The CDR3 loop spans 14 amino acids. The ends lost 6 bases at V and 4 bases at J; junction bases unmatched: 9. Per germline, CDR1 DFQATT and CDR2 SNEGSKA (reference sequence).

This clonotype was seen at least ten times. CDR3 amino acids: CASSPTEGAAEAFF. The CDR3, as DNA: TGTGCCAGCAGCCCAACCGAGGGGGCGGCTGAAGCTTTCTTT. The V gene is TRBV28, the J gene TRBJ1-1; 7 nucleotides line up with TRBD1. Unmatched junction bases numbered 10, after V lost 6 bases and J lost 6 bases. In germline, CDR1 is MDHEN, CDR2 SYDVKM. CDR3 length: 14 amino acids.

This clonotype came up a few times. In DNA, the CDR3 is TGTGCCAGCAGCCCGATTCCGGGACTAGCGCCGACGAACACCGGGGAGCTGTTTTTT. This sequence encodes CASSPIPGLAPTNTGELFF. This chain uses TRBV9 with TRBJ2-2, with TRBD2 matching 10 bases. This CDR3 comprises 19 residues. Germline V gene data show CDR1 as SGDLS and CDR2 as YYNGEE. V dropped 4 bases and J dropped 0; count of bases not matched to a gene: 12.

This clonotype appeared a few times. V usage is TRBV20-1 and J usage is TRBJ1-5; no definite D call. CDR3 size: 13 residues. In germline, CDR1 is DFQATT, CDR2 SNEGSKA (reference sequence). Trimming stripped 2 bases from V and 3 bases from J, with 8 bases between. This chain's CDR3 is CSARTGDNQPQHF. The DNA of the CDR3 is TGCAGTGCTAGAACCGGGGACAATCAGCCCCAGCATTTT.

Turning to this clonotype: One junction end does not reproduce the germline sequence, and a read error may be involved. This chain uses TRBV9 with TRBJ2-5, with TRBD1 matching over 8 bases. The V gene's germline CDR1 is SGDLS and CDR2 YYNGEE. The CDR3 has 14 residues. CDR3 in DNA: TGTGCCAGCAACCCAGGGGGCGGACAAGAGACCCAGCACTTC. This translates into CASNPGGGQETQHF.

The sample holds many counts of this clonotype. The chain combines TRBV20-1 with TRBJ2-1; 7 bases align to TRBD2. The CDR3 runs 16 residues. Germline CDR1 is DFQATT and CDR2 is SNEGSKA (reference sequence). V trimming: 3 bases; J trimming: 0 bases; junction bases outside the gene matches: 8. The CDR3 DNA is TGCAGTGCTAGGGGGAGGGCTAGGAACTCCTACAATGAGCAGTTCTTC. Amino acids: CSARGRARNSYNEQFF.

Comment on this clonotype: Since a much larger clone is just one base distant, this may be a read error. The chain carries TRBV28 and TRBJ2-1; 11 bases are shared with TRBD2. The CDR3 totals 18 residues. CDR1 MDHEN and CDR2 SYDVKM come from the germline V gene. CDR3 sequence: CASLPELAGELSYNGQFF. For the CDR3, the DNA is TGTGCCAGCCTACCGGAACTAGCGGGAGAACTCTCCTACAATGGGCAGTTCTTC.

As concerns this clonotype: A much more abundant neighbour one base away suggests this may be a read error. V gene TRBV27 combines with J gene TRBJ1-1, with D tentatively TRBD1 (5 bases). The length of the CDR3 is 14 residues. Per the germline V gene, CDR1 is MNHEY and CDR2 is SMNVEV (reference sequence). The CDR3 region is CVSSLFGARTEAFF. CDR3 DNA sequence: TGTGTCAGCAGTTTATTCGGGGCTCGGACTGAAGCTTTCTTT.

The sample holds a few counts of this clonotype. The junction does not match germline at one end; this may be a read error. J is TRBJ2-2 and V is TRBV6-2 or TRBV6-3; D is tentatively TRBD1 or TRBD2 (7 bases each). The length of the CDR3 is 16 residues. Looked up from germline, CDR1 is MNHEY and CDR2 is SVGEGT. The CDR3 DNA follows: TGTGCCAGCAGGACCAGGGAGGGGGCCCTCACCCGGGAGCTGTTTTTT. Protein sequence: CASRTREGALTRELFF.

The table lists this clonotype with many counts. For the CDR3, the DNA is TGTGCCAGCAGCGTCGGGGCAGGGTTTACCATTCTTAATGAAAAACTGTTTTTT. Translation gives CASSVGAGFTILNEKLFF. V usage is TRBV7-8 and J usage is TRBJ1-4, with TRBD1 as a possible D gene (5 bases). Deletions cut 5 bases from V and 4 bases from J, with 23 bases between. The length of the CDR3 is 18 residues. Germline lookup yields CDR1 SGHVS and CDR2 FQNEAQ.

V usage is TRBV7-9 and J usage is TRBJ2-7; 7 bases are a match to TRBD2. The V segment lost 6 bases and the J segment 2 bases; nucleotides outside the gene matches: 7. Germline CDR1 reads SEHNR; CDR2 reads FQNEAQ (reference sequence). The CDR3 is 14 amino acids. The CDR3 sequence is CASRDTSETYEQYF. As DNA, the CDR3 is TGTGCCAGCAGAGATACTAGCGAGACCTACGAGCAGTACTTC.

This clonotype was recorded at least ten times. The J gene is TRBJ2-7, the V gene TRBV29-1, with 7 nucleotides matching TRBD2. This CDR3 has 14 amino acids. Germline V CDR1 and CDR2: SQVTM, ANQGSEA. With 5 bases clipped from V and 3 bases from J, the junction kept 10 bases outside the gene matches. The CDR3 DNA follows: TGCAGCGTTACCGCCGGACTAGTCGGCTACGAGCAGTACTTC. It encodes CSVTAGLVGYEQYF.

This clonotype showed up many times. J is TRBJ1-1 and V is TRBV28; D perhaps matches TRBD1 (5 bases). Germline lookup yields CDR1 MDHEN and CDR2 SYDVKM. The CDR3 has 13 amino acids. Trimming left V 3 bases short and J 8 bases short, with 13 bases between. DNA for the CDR3: TGTGCCAGCAGTTTCCGCCCTACAGGAGAAGCTTTCTTT. Amino acids: CASSFRPTGEAFF.

This clonotype appeared once. This chain joins TRBV5-6 and TRBJ2-2; 7 nucleotides match TRBD2. CDR3 length: 17 residues. Trimming took 0 bases from V and 9 from J; bases not matched to a gene: 14. Per the germline V gene, CDR1 is SGHDT and CDR2 is YYEEEE. CDR3 loop: CASSLGWREPAWRELFF. The DNA of the CDR3 is TGTGCCAGCAGCTTGGGGTGGCGGGAGCCCGCCTGGCGGGAGCTGTTTTTT.

The V gene is TRBV6-1, the J gene TRBJ1-4; D gene uncertain. The length of the CDR3 is 14 residues. CDR1 is MNHNS and CDR2 is SASEGT in the germline V gene. Trimming stripped 7 bases from V and 4 bases from J, with 13 bases between. The CDR3 DNA is TGTGCCAGCACCCCGTTAGATAGTAATGAAAAACTGTTTTTT. Its translation is CASTPLDSNEKLFF.

This clonotype was recorded many times. The chain employs TRBV7-6 and TRBJ1-4; D is possibly TRBD1 (6 bases). V lost 2 bases, J lost 3 bases, and 10 bases lay in between. The CDR3 runs to 15 residues. Germline V CDR1 and CDR2: SGHVS, FNYEAQ. The CDR3 loop is CASSLRTAPNEKLFF. The CDR3 DNA sequence: TGTGCCAGCAGCTTAAGGACAGCCCCTAATGAAAAACTGTTTTTT. Full variable domain (rest looked up from reference TRBV7-6 and TRBJ1-4): GAGVSQSPRYKVTKRGQDVALRCDPISGHVSLYWYRQALGQGPEFLTYFNYEAQQDKSGLPNDRFSAERPEGSISTLTIQRTEQRDSAMYRCASSLRTAPNEKLFFGSGTQLSVL.

The chain is built from TRBV6-2 or TRBV6-3 and TRBJ2-1, with 7 positions matching TRBD2. This CDR3 spans 15 amino acids. The V segment lost 0 bases and the J segment 10 bases; nucleotides outside the gene matches: 9. Germline V gene sequence: CDR1 MNHEY, CDR2 SVGEGT. The CDR3: CASSYSDGLGGEQFF. The CDR3 coding sequence is TGTGCCAGCAGTTACTCCGACGGATTGGGAGGGGAGCAGTTCTTC.

The chain carries TRBV12-3 or TRBV12-4 and TRBJ1-5, with D hard to call. Trimming pared 7 bases from V and 9 bases from J, leaving 13 bases between. This CDR3 contains 12 residues. CDR3 protein: CASTRLNSPQHF. DNA for the CDR3: TGTGCCAGCACCCGCCTTAATTCGCCCCAGCATTTT.

This clonotype was detected ten times or more. The J gene is TRBJ2-1, the V gene TRBV11-2; 12 bases map to TRBD2. This CDR3 region has 16 residues. Germline V gene lookup returns CDR1 SGHAT and CDR2 FQNNGV. V trimming: 5 bases; J trimming: 9 bases; junction bases outside the gene matches: 11. CDR3 sequence reads: CASSPIRLAGAGEQFF. In DNA form, the CDR3 reads TGTGCCAGCAGCCCGATTCGACTAGCGGGAGCTGGTGAGCAGTTCTTC.